One and the same sample provided the 27 T cell receptor beta chains below, sequenced in a study of blood T cell repertoires in COVID-19. This table comes from immunoSEQ multiplex PCR, and its TCRdb copy is limited to in-frame clones, with some not included. Among about 200,000 clones listed, 88% were seen once. The sequencing input was peripheral blood. The origin of the receptors is a man younger than 35 with active or convalescent COVID-19.

The chain recombines TRBV4-3 with TRBJ2-7, with D possibly TRBD2 on 5 matching bases. V dropped 0 bases and J dropped 5 bases, with 14 bases sitting between them. This CDR3 is 15 amino acids long. Germline values: CDR1 LGHNA, CDR2 YSLEER. This CDR3 reads CASSQDQGSSNEQYF. Written as DNA, the CDR3 is TGCGCCAGCAGCCAAGATCAAGGGAGTTCCAACGAGCAGTACTTC.

CDR3 loop: CASRQGETGELFF. DNA of the CDR3: TGCGCCAGCAGGCAGGGGGAAACCGGGGAGCTGTTTTTT. The chain couples TRBV5-1 to TRBJ2-2, with 7 nucleotides matching TRBD1. Germline values: CDR1 SGHRS, CDR2 YFSETQ. Trimming cost V 5 bases and J 5 bases; bases outside gene matches: 3. This CDR3 region has 13 residues.

The chain is built from TRBV13 and TRBJ2-7, with D possibly matching TRBD2 (5 bases). The CDR3 has 13 amino acids. V shed 8 bases and J shed 0 bases, with 11 bases lying between them. Germline V gene sequence: CDR1 PRHDT, CDR2 FYEKMQ (reference sequence). Written as DNA, the CDR3 is TGTGCCAGCGGTCGACGGGACTCCTACGAGCAGTACTTC. The encoded protein is CASGRRDSYEQYF.

The chain couples TRBV5-1 to TRBJ2-5; 11 positions agree with TRBD1. The CDR3 totals 16 residues. The germline V gene encodes CDR1 SGHRS and CDR2 YFSETQ. Trimming cost V 4 bases and J 0 bases; bases outside gene matches: 5. CDR3 in DNA: TGCGCCAGCAGCGTTGGGACAGGGGGTTACCAAGAGACCCAGTACTTC. It translates to CASSVGTGGYQETQYF.

V gene TRBV2 combines with J gene TRBJ2-3; 9 bases are shared with TRBD1. J lost 11 bases, V lost 3 bases, and 12 bases had no gene match. The CDR3 consists of 15 residues. CDR1 SNHLY and CDR2 FYNNEI come from the germline V gene. The CDR3 nucleotides read TGTGCCAGCAGTGACCGGACAGGGGAGTACCCAATGCAGTATTTT. This sequence encodes CASSDRTGEYPMQYF.

The J gene is TRBJ1-2, the V gene TRBV11-2, with 9 bases aligning to TRBD1. This CDR3 spans 13 amino acids. V lost 5 bases to trimming and J lost 8 bases; unmatched junction nucleotides: 6. From germline, CDR1 is SGHAT and CDR2 FQNNGV. The CDR3 DNA sequence: TGTGCCAGCAGCGTAGGACAGGGGCTCGGCTACACCTTC. Translating gives CASSVGQGLGYTF.

The chain uses TRBV6-5 and TRBJ2-7, with a tentative D call TRBD1 (6 bases). The ends were cut back, 5 bases at V and 6 bases at J, with 17 bases in the middle. The CDR3 is made up of 14 amino acids. Germline values: CDR1 MNHEY, CDR2 SVGAGI. For the CDR3, the DNA is TGTGCCAGCAGTCCGACAGGCCCCTGGGGCGAGCAGTACTTC. Residues: CASSPTGPWGEQYF.

This clone has a handful of counts. In DNA, the CDR3 is TGTGCCAGCAGTGAAGCGCGGGGGGGCACAGATACGCAGTATTTT. It codes for CASSEARGGTDTQYF. J is TRBJ2-3 and V is TRBV6-1; TRBD2 matches at 8 bases. Germline CDR1 reads MNHNS; CDR2 reads SASEGT. The trim removed 0 bases at V and 1 base at J, leaving 0 bases unmatched. The CDR3 covers 15 residues.

This clone occurred once. J is TRBJ1-5 and V is TRBV25-1; D is perhaps TRBD1 (5 bases). The CDR3 totals 14 residues. V dropped 5 bases and J dropped 5 bases, with 13 bases sitting between them. Per the germline V gene, CDR1 is MGHDK and CDR2 is SYGVNS. CDR3 residues: CASSTGGLHQPQHF. In DNA, the CDR3 is TGTGCCAGCAGTACCGGGGGGTTACATCAGCCCCAGCATTTT.

This clone was counted only a few times. Other DNA sequences within the sample encode an identical CDR3. CDR3 nucleotides: TGCGCCAGCAGCTTGGGACAGGTGGGACACGAGCAGTACTTC. Translation: CASSLGQVGHEQYF. The chain combines TRBV5-1 with TRBJ2-7; tentatively, D is TRBD1 (6 bases). This CDR3 is 14 amino acids long. The V end was cut by 0 bases, the J end by 5 bases, with 12 bases between. The germline CDR1 and CDR2 sequences are SGHRS and YFSETQ.

V is TRBV7-8 and J is TRBJ1-1, with a weak D call TRBD1 (5 bases). Germline loops: CDR1 SGHVS, CDR2 FQNEAQ. CDR3 length: 16 residues. Trimming stripped 7 bases from V and 0 bases from J, with 18 bases between. This CDR3 reads CASTEGAGLLNTEAFF. CDR3 DNA sequence: TGTGCCAGCACCGAGGGAGCGGGACTACTGAACACTGAAGCTTTCTTT.

The table lists this clone with a few counts. The chain recombines TRBV5-1 with TRBJ2-2; 8 positions match TRBD2. The CDR3 consists of 16 residues. With V trimmed by 5 bases and J by 0 bases, 6 bases remained unmatched. In germline, CDR1 is SGHRS, CDR2 YFSETQ. The CDR3 loop is CASRAGGDPNTGELFF. CDR3 coding DNA: TGCGCCAGCAGGGCGGGGGGCGATCCGAACACCGGGGAGCTGTTTTTT.

This clone appeared once. The chain links TRBV18 to TRBJ2-1, with 9 bases identical to TRBD1. CDR1 is KGHSH, CDR2 LQKENI, per germline. Unmatched junction bases numbered 9, after V lost 5 bases and J lost 7 bases. The CDR3 length is 15 residues. The CDR3: CASSERTGERNEQFF. The DNA for the CDR3 is TGTGCCAGCTCAGAGAGGACAGGGGAGAGGAATGAGCAGTTCTTC.

The rearrangement joins TRBV27 to TRBJ1-6; D is uncertain. The germline V gene has CDR1 MNHEY and CDR2 SMNVEV (reference sequence). V shed 5 bases and J shed 4 bases, with 6 bases lying between them. This CDR3 is 13 amino acids long. In DNA form, the CDR3 reads TGTGCCAGCAGTCCCCAATATAATTCACCCCTCCACTTT. It translates to CASSPQYNSPLHF.

This rearrangement joins TRBV19 to TRBJ1-5, with unresolved D. Trimming shortened V by 3 bases and J by 6 bases, and 9 bases separated the two germline ends. The CDR3 is made up of 13 amino acids. Germline CDR1 and CDR2: LNHDA and SQIVND (reference sequence). This CDR3 reads CASSIFPSQPQHF. The CDR3 coding sequence is TGTGCCAGTAGTATTTTCCCTTCTCAGCCCCAGCATTTT.

The DNA of the CDR3 is TGTGCCAGCAGCTCAATCTTACAGGGCCTCCATGGCTACACCTTC. It specifies CASSSILQGLHGYTF. J is TRBJ1-2 and V is TRBV11-2; a weak D match, TRBD1 (6 bases). The germline V gene encodes CDR1 SGHAT and CDR2 FQNNGV. The CDR3 has 15 amino acids. Trimming cost V 4 bases and J 6 bases, with 18 bases left between them. Combining the CDR3 with reference TRBV11-2 and TRBJ1-2 gives the whole variable domain EAGVAQSPRYKIIEKRQSVAFWCNPISGHATLYWYQQILGQGPKLLIQFQNNGVVDDSQLPKDRFSAERLKGVDSTLKIQPAKLEDSAVYLCASSSILQGLHGYTFGSGTRLTVV.

The chain carries TRBV18 and TRBJ1-5; D is ambiguous. Germline lookup yields CDR1 KGHSH and CDR2 LQKENI. V lost 2 bases to trimming and J lost 6 bases, with 14 bases between them. The CDR3 extends over 15 amino acids. The CDR3 DNA reads as TGTGCCAGCTCACCAGGCCCTTGGTTTGGTCAGCCCCAGCATTTT. Translated: CASSPGPWFGQPQHF.

The chain recombines TRBV6-5 with TRBJ1-1; TRBD1 matches at 9 bases. The CDR3 totals 15 residues. V dropped 7 bases and J dropped 1; count of bases not matched to a gene: 7. CDR1 MNHEY and CDR2 SVGAGI come from the germline V gene. CDR3 protein: CASKPTGGRNTEAFF. The CDR3 bases are TGTGCCAGCAAGCCGACAGGGGGTAGGAACACTGAAGCTTTCTTT.

V usage is TRBV9 and J usage is TRBJ1-3, with a possible D match to TRBD1 (6 bases). V lost 3 bases and J 3 bases, leaving 13 bases between the germline ends. There are 15 residues in the CDR3. CDR1 is SGDLS and CDR2 is YYNGEE in the germline V gene. Here the CDR3 reads CASSAGTNGGNTIYF. DNA for the CDR3: TGTGCCAGCAGCGCTGGGACAAATGGTGGAAACACCATATATTTT.

V usage is TRBV18 and J usage is TRBJ2-2, with D perhaps matching TRBD2 (6 bases). Trimming took 5 bases from V and 0 from J, leaving 13 bases between them. This CDR3 has 16 amino acids. The germline gives CDR1 KGHSH, CDR2 LQKENI. CDR3 loop: CASSKSGPPNTGELFF. The CDR3 DNA reads TGTGCCAGCTCAAAAAGCGGGCCTCCGAACACCGGGGAGCTGTTTTTT.

The rearrangement links TRBV9 to TRBJ2-7; 8 bases map to TRBD2. Germline V gene data show CDR1 as SGDLS and CDR2 as YYNGEE. The CDR3 covers 14 residues. V dropped 3 bases and J dropped 3; count of bases not matched to a gene: 5. CDR3 loop: CASSAGTRSYEQYF. CDR3 nucleotide sequence: TGTGCCAGCAGCGCCGGGACTAGGAGCTACGAGCAGTACTTC.

This clone came up a few times. The chain joins TRBV6-5 to TRBJ1-4, with 7 bases fitting TRBD1. Germline CDR1 reads MNHEY; CDR2 reads SVGAGI. There are 14 residues in the CDR3. Trimming took 6 bases from V and 10 from J; bases not matched to a gene: 11. CDR3 in amino acids: CASRPGTAGTKLFF. As DNA, the CDR3 is TGTGCCAGCAGGCCCGGGACAGCCGGAACAAAACTGTTTTTT.

This clone was observed once. V gene TRBV19 combines with J gene TRBJ1-1; TRBD1 agrees at 8 bases. With 8 bases clipped from V and 4 bases from J, the junction kept 12 bases outside the gene matches. The germline gives CDR1 LNHDA, CDR2 SQIVND (reference sequence). The CDR3 is 15 amino acids. The CDR3 spells CASRTTKQGGTEAFF. The CDR3 DNA reads TGTGCCAGTCGGACTACGAAACAGGGGGGCACTGAAGCTTTCTTT.

A few counts support this clone. V usage is TRBV30 and J usage is TRBJ1-2; 7 bases are a match to TRBD1. Unmatched junction bases numbered 10, after V lost 1 base and J lost 8 bases. This CDR3 comprises 14 residues. Germline assignment: CDR1 GTSNPN and CDR2 SVGIG (reference sequence). The CDR3 nucleotides read TGTGCCTGGAGTGGGGCTAACAGGGGTCAAGGCTACACCTTC. It yields the protein CAWSGANRGQGYTF.

With regard to this clone: Other DNA sequences in this sample translate to the same CDR3. The chain joins TRBV2 to TRBJ2-7; no reliable D call. This CDR3 comprises 12 residues. Germline V gene lookup returns CDR1 SNHLY and CDR2 FYNNEI. V was shortened by 2 bases and J by 3 bases, with 5 bases between the two germline ends. Written as DNA, the CDR3 is TGTGCCAGCAGTGAACAGAACTACGAGCAGTACTTC. This translates into CASSEQNYEQYF. The whole variable domain, remainder taken from reference TRBV2 and TRBJ2-7, is EPEVTQTPSHQVTQMGQEVILRCVPISNHLYFYWYRQILGQKVEFLVSFYNNEISEKSEIFDDQFSVERPDGSNFTLKIRSTKLEDSAMYFCASSEQNYEQYFGPGTRLTVT.

The J gene is TRBJ1-3, the V gene TRBV11-2; D is unclear. CDR1 and CDR2 (germline): SGHAT, FQNNGV. Between the trimmed V and J ends, which lost 4 bases and 0 bases, there was a span of 10 bases. CDR3 length equals 15 residues. The CDR3, as DNA: TGTGCCAGCAGCTCGGTACAGCACTCTGGAAACACCATATATTTT. Protein sequence: CASSSVQHSGNTIYF.

The gene calls are TRBV7-6 and TRBJ2-7; a weak D match, TRBD1 (5 bases). The germline CDR1 and CDR2 sequences are SGHVS and FNYEAQ. V lost 5 bases, J lost 3 bases, and 17 bases lay in between. This CDR3 contains 15 residues. The CDR3 protein is CASSIDSSYSYEQYF. DNA of the CDR3: TGTGCCAGCAGCATTGACAGTTCATATAGCTACGAGCAGTACTTC.